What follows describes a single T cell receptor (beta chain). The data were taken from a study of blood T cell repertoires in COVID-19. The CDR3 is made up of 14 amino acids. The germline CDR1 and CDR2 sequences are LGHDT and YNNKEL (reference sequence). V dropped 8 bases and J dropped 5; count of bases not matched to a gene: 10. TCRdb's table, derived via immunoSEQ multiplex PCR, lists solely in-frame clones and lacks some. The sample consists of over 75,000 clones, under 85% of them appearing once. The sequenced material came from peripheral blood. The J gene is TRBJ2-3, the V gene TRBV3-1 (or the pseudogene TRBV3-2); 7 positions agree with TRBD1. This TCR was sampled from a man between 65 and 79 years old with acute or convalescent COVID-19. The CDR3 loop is CASAPGQLLDTQYF. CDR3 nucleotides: TGTGCCAGCGCTCCGGGACAGCTACTAGATACGCAGTATTTT.